These 18 T cell receptor beta chains share one sample of origin, sequenced in a study of PD-1 blockade in classical Hodgkin lymphoma. Here immunoSEQ multiplex PCR was the method, and the copy in TCRdb shows in-frame clones only, minus some. The data contain roughly 32,000 clones, around 94% of them singletons. Time point given: newly diagnosed, previously untreated cHL patient sample. The sequencing sample was made of peripheral blood mononuclear cells (PBMCs). These TCRs come from a human donor with classical Hodgkin lymphoma.

The chain links TRBV27 to TRBJ2-7; no clear D gene. Germline V CDR1 and CDR2: MNHEY, SMNVEV (reference sequence). The CDR3 totals 13 residues. The V end was cut by 4 bases, the J end by 1 base, with 8 bases between. DNA for the CDR3: TGTGCCAGCAGTTCCGGTGTTTCCTACGAGCAGTACTTC. Its protein product is CASSSGVSYEQYF.

This chain connects TRBV6-1 to TRBJ2-5, with 10 bases matching TRBD2. Germline V gives CDR1 MNHNS, CDR2 SASEGT. The CDR3 has 15 amino acids. J lost 5 bases, V lost 2 bases, and 5 bases had no gene match. The CDR3 coding sequence is TGTGCCAGCAGTGAAAAAGCGGGGGGGCCGGAGACCCAGTACTTC. It yields the protein CASSEKAGGPETQYF.

The rearrangement links TRBV7-9 to TRBJ2-5; D unresolved. In germline, CDR1 is SEHNR, CDR2 FQNEAQ (reference sequence). The CDR3 totals 13 residues. V was pared by 2 bases and J by 2 bases, with 6 bases between. CDR3 loop: CASSLTLQETQYF. DNA for the CDR3: TGTGCCAGCAGCTTAACTCTGCAAGAGACCCAGTACTTC.

This clone showed up just a few times. V and J are TRBV27 and TRBJ2-7, with TRBD1 identical over 10 bases. With V trimmed by 5 bases and J by 4 bases, 8 bases remained unmatched. Germline V gene data show CDR1 as MNHEY and CDR2 as SMNVEV (reference sequence). The CDR3 contains 15 residues. CDR3 sequence reads: CASSRRQGALYEQYF. CDR3 in DNA: TGTGCCAGCAGTCGAAGACAGGGGGCCCTATACGAGCAGTACTTC.

For the CDR3, the DNA is TGTGCCAGCAGCTTAACTACAGGGCCCCTTTACAATGAGCAGTTCTTC. It specifies CASSLTTGPLYNEQFF. The chain employs TRBV7-3 and TRBJ2-1; possibly TRBD1 for D (6 bases). Germline V gene lookup returns CDR1 SGHTA and CDR2 FQGTGA. Deletions cut 0 bases from V and 4 bases from J, with 13 bases between. The CDR3 has 16 amino acids.

In its sample, this clone was seen once. The chain links TRBV4-3 to TRBJ2-7, with TRBD1 as a possible D gene (6 bases). The CDR3 covers 13 residues. The V end was cut by 4 bases, the J end by 5 bases, with 12 bases between. Germline V gene lookup returns CDR1 LGHNA and CDR2 YSLEER. CDR3 loop: CASSPTGSNEQYF. The CDR3 coding sequence is TGCGCCAGCAGCCCCACAGGGTCCAACGAGCAGTACTTC.

The chain couples TRBV12-5 to TRBJ1-1; D call uncertain. Per germline, CDR1 LGHNT and CDR2 FRNRAP. The V end lost 0 bases, the J end lost 4 bases, and 6 bases lay between the germline ends. The CDR3 totals 13 residues. Here the CDR3 DNA reads TGTGCTAGTGGTTTGGTTAGGTTCACTGAAGCTTTCTTT. It translates to CASGLVRFTEAFF.

V gene TRBV5-5 combines with J gene TRBJ1-5, with 8 bases fitting TRBD1. V was pared by 4 bases and J by 6 bases, with 12 bases of the junction left unmatched. This CDR3 has 16 amino acids. From germline, CDR1 is SGHKS and CDR2 YYEKEE (reference sequence). As DNA, the CDR3 is TGTGCCAGCAGCCCGCGACCGGGACAGGCGGGTCAGCCCCAGCATTTT. Translating gives CASSPRPGQAGQPQHF.

This sequence joins TRBV9 and TRBJ2-2; 7 bases line up with TRBD1. This CDR3 is built from 16 residues. J gave up 5 bases and V 2 bases, and 9 bases lay outside the gene matches. The germline V gene has CDR1 SGDLS and CDR2 YYNGEE. The CDR3 nucleotides are TGTGCCAGCAGCGTTGGAATGACAGGGCGAACCGGGGAGCTGTTTTTT. Translated: CASSVGMTGRTGELFF.

This chain links TRBV5-1 with TRBJ2-7, with 8 positions matching TRBD2. Germline V gene sequence: CDR1 SGHRS, CDR2 YFSETQ. There are 14 residues in the CDR3. With 2 bases clipped from V and 2 bases from J, the junction kept 3 bases outside the gene matches. The CDR3 region is CASSFSGAAYEQYF. CDR3 sequence (DNA): TGCGCCAGCAGCTTTAGCGGGGCTGCCTACGAGCAGTACTTC.

The chain carries TRBV2 and TRBJ1-1; D possibly corresponds to TRBD1 (6 bases). Germline V lookup: CDR1 SNHLY, CDR2 FYNNEI. There are 15 residues in the CDR3. Trimming left V 5 bases short and J 7 bases short, with 20 bases between. CDR3 nucleotides: TGTGCCAGCAGTTCAGGGGCATTGTACTCCCATGAAGCTTTCTTT. Protein product: CASSSGALYSHEAFF.

This clone has a single count. Written as DNA, the CDR3 is TGTGCCAGCAGCCGAACGGGAGGGGGAATGAACACTGAAGCTTTCTTT. Amino acid sequence: CASSRTGGGMNTEAFF. V is TRBV9 and J is TRBJ1-1, with D possibly being TRBD1 (6 bases). The CDR3 loop spans 16 amino acids. The germline gives CDR1 SGDLS, CDR2 YYNGEE. Trimming took off 4 bases at V and 0 bases at J, with 16 bases between the two ends.

This chain connects TRBV28 to TRBJ2-7; 9 bases map to TRBD1. Looked up from germline, CDR1 is MDHEN and CDR2 is SYDVKM. CDR3 size: 13 residues. V lost 8 bases to trimming and J lost 3 bases; unmatched junction nucleotides: 5. CDR3 residues: CASVTGGRYEQYF. DNA for the CDR3: TGTGCCAGCGTCACAGGGGGCCGCTACGAGCAGTACTTC. Full variable domain (outside the CDR3, taken from reference TRBV28 and TRBJ2-7): DVKVTQSSRYLVKRTGEKVFLECVQDMDHENMFWYRQDPGLGLRLIYFSYDVKMKEKGDIPEGYSVSREKKERFSLILESASTNQTSMYLCASVTGGRYEQYFGPGTRLTVT.

V gene TRBV15 combines with J gene TRBJ2-1, with D perhaps matching TRBD1 (7 bases). This CDR3 spans 16 amino acids. V dropped 5 bases and J dropped 2 bases, with 16 bases sitting between them. Germline V CDR1 and CDR2: LNHNV, YYDKDF (reference sequence). CDR3 bases: TGTGCCACCAGCTCTACAGGGGACTCACCCTACAATGAGCAGTTCTTC. Translated: CATSSTGDSPYNEQFF.

This clone was recorded once. CDR3 bases: TGTGCCAGCAGTTCAACCCTACACGAGAGCTCTGGAAACACCATATATTTT. This encodes CASSSTLHESSGNTIYF. V is TRBV28 and J is TRBJ1-3; D is unclear. From germline, CDR1 is MDHEN and CDR2 SYDVKM. The V end was cut by 4 bases, the J end by 0 bases, with 16 bases between. The CDR3 contains 17 residues.

This clone was observed once. The chain joins TRBV19 to TRBJ2-3; D is possibly TRBD2 (6 bases). The CDR3 extends over 14 amino acids. Trimming left V 4 bases short and J 7 bases short, with 15 bases between. From germline, CDR1 is LNHDA and CDR2 SQIVND (reference sequence). CDR3 residues: CASSRAGSLNTQYF. DNA of the CDR3: TGTGCCAGTAGTAGAGCGGGTAGTTTAAATACGCAGTATTTT. Together with reference TRBV19 and TRBJ2-3, the CDR3 gives the full variable domain: DGGITQSPKYLFRKEGQNVTLSCEQNLNHDAMYWYRQDPGQGLRLIYYSQIVNDFQKGDIAEGYSVSREKKESFPLTVTSAQKNPTAFYLCASSRAGSLNTQYFGPGTRLTVL.

The rearrangement uses TRBV18 and TRBJ2-2; D is perhaps TRBD1 or TRBD2 (5 bases each). CDR3 length: 14 residues. CDR1 is KGHSH, CDR2 LQKENI, per germline. V was clipped by 1 base and J by 5 bases, with 8 bases between them. The CDR3: CASSPLGGTGELFF. In DNA form, the CDR3 reads TGTGCCAGCTCACCACTTGGGGGTACCGGGGAGCTGTTTTTT.

V gene TRBV5-4 combines with J gene TRBJ2-3, with D tentatively TRBD2 (6 bases). V was clipped by 0 bases and J by 2 bases, with 13 bases between them. Germline assignment: CDR1 SGHNT and CDR2 YYREEE (reference sequence). The CDR3 has 16 amino acids. The CDR3 spells CASSLDAGTPTDTQYF. DNA for the CDR3: TGTGCCAGCAGCTTGGATGCGGGAACCCCCACAGATACGCAGTATTTT.